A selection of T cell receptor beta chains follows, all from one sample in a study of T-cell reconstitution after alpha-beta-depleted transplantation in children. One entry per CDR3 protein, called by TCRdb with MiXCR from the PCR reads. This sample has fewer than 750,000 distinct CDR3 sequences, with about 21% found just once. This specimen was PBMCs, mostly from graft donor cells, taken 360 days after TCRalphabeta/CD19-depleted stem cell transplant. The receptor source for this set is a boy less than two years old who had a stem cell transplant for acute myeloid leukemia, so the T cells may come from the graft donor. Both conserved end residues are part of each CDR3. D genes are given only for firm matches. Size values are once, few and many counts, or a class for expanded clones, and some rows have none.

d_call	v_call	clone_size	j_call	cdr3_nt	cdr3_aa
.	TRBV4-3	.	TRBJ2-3	TGCGCCAGCAGCCAGGCACAGGGACCGAGCACAGATACGCAGTATTTT	CASSQAQGPSTDTQYF
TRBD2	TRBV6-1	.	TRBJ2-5	TGTGCCAGCCTTCCCGGGGGACTAGCGGGGGAGACCCAGTACTTC	CASLPGGLAGETQYF
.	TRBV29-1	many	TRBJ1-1	TGCAGCGTTGGACGTGGGACTTGGGACACTGAAGCTTTCTTT	CSVGRGTWDTEAFF
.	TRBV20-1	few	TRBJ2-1	TGCAAGGCCAGCCCCTCCGGGGAGACCGTTTACAATGAGCAGTTCTTC	CKASPSGETVYNEQFF
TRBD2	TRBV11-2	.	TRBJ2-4	TGTGCCAGCAGCGAACCTCAACTAGCGGGGGCTTTAAACATTCAGTACTTC	CASSEPQLAGALNIQYF
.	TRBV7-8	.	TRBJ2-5	TGTGCCAGCAGTCAACCGGGAGACCGACAAGAGACCCAGTACTTC	CASSQPGDRQETQYF
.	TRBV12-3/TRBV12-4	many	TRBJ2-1	TGTGCCAGCAGCCCGAGGGACTTCTCCTACAATGAGCAGTTCTTC	CASSPRDFSYNEQFF
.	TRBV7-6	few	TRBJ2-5	TGTGCCAGCAGCTTAACTGGGACATCGGGGGGAGAGACCCAGTACTTC	CASSLTGTSGGETQYF
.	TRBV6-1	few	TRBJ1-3	TGTGCCAGCAGTGGACAGTCTGGAAACACCATATATTTT	CASSGQSGNTIYF
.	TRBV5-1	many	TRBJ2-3	TGCGCCAGCAGCTTGTGGCGGGGCACAGATACGCAGTATTTT	CASSLWRGTDTQYF
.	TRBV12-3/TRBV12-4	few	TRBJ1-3	TGTGCCAGCAGGATACAGGCGTCTGGAAACACCATATATTTT	CASRIQASGNTIYF
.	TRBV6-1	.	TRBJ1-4	TGTGCCAGCAGTCCCCAGGGAGGGGGAACTAATGAAAAACTGTTTTTT	CASSPQGGGTNEKLFF
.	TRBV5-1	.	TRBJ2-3	TGCGCCAGCAGCTTGTATCAGGGAAGCACAGATACGCAGTATTTT	CASSLYQGSTDTQYF
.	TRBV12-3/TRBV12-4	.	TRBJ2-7	TGTGCCAGCAGCCATCTAGCTTATCACGAGCAGTACTTC	CASSHLAYHEQYF
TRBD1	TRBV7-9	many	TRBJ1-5	TGTGCCAGCAGCTCAGGGGGGGACCAGCCCCAGCATTTT	CASSSGGDQPQHF
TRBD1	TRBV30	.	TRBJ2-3	TGTGCCTGGAACCCGACAGGGGGCAGGGAAGATACGCAGTATTTT	CAWNPTGGREDTQYF
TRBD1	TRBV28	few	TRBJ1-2	TGTGCCAGCAGTTTGAGAGGGACAGGGGGCGCGATAAGCTATGGCTACACCTTC	CASSLRGTGGAISYGYTF
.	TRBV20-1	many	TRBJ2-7	TGCAGTGCCCCATTAGCAGGAGGCTACGAGCAGTACTTC	CSAPLAGGYEQYF
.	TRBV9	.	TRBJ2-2	TGTGCCAGCAGCGTAGCGGATGAGGGAGGAACCGGGGAGCTGTTTTTT	CASSVADEGGTGELFF
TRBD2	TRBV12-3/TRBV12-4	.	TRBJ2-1	TGTGCCAGTAAAGCGGGGGGCAATGAGCAGTTCTTC	CASKAGGNEQFF
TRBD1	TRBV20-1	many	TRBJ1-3	TGCAGTGCTAGACGACAGGGGCGAGGAAACACCATATATTTT	CSARRQGRGNTIYF
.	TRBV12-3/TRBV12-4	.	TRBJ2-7	TGTGCCAGCAGCCCCACGGGATCGACGGGCCTCGAGCAGTACTTC	CASSPTGSTGLEQYF
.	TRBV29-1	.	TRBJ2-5	TGCAGCGTTAGCTTCTCCCCAAGGGAGACCCAGTACTTC	CSVSFSPRETQYF
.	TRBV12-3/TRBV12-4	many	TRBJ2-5	TGTGCCAGCAGTACCCCCGGGACACCTCAAGAGACCCAGTACTTC	CASSTPGTPQETQYF
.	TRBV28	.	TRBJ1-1	TGTGCCAGCAGCCCGGACAGATCTCACCGAGCTTTCTTT	CASSPDRSHRAFF
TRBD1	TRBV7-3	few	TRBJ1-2	TGTGCCAGCAGCTTAACATGGACAGGATCTTTTCTTTTC	CASSLTWTGSFLF
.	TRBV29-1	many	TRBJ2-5	TGCAGCGTTGAAGGGCAGCAAGAGACCCAGTACTTC	CSVEGQQETQYF
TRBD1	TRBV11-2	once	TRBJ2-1	TGTGCCAGCAGCTTAGGCGTGGGGGGACAGGGTGTAAAGAATGAGCAGTTCTTC	CASSLGVGGQGVKNEQFF
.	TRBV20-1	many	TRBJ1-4	TGCAGTGCTAGAGCCGAGATCAATGAAAAACTGTTTTTT	CSARAEINEKLFF
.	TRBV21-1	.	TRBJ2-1	TGTGCCAGCAGCAAAGCCCCGGGACTAGCGGGCCCGAGCTCCTACAATGAGCAGTTCTTC	CASSKAPGLAGPSSYNEQFF
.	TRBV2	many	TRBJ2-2	TGTGCCAGCAATCCGGACCGTGGGGAGGAGCTGTTTTTT	CASNPDRGEELFF
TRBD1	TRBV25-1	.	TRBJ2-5	TGTGCCAGCAGTGTTTGGACAGGAGAGACCCAGTACTTC	CASSVWTGETQYF
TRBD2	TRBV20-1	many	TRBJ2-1	TGCAGTGCTATCGCTCCTAGCGGGGGGAGGAGTGAGCAGTTCTTC	CSAIAPSGGRSEQFF
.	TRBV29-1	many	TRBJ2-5	TGCAGCGTCCAGGGGCTGGCGAAACCAGAGACCCAGTACTTC	CSVQGLAKPETQYF
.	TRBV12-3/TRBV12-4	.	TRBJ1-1	TGTGCCAGCAGTCCGGACGGTTCAAACACTGAAGCTTTCTTT	CASSPDGSNTEAFF
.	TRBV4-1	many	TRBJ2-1	TGCGCCAGCAGCCACGCCAAGAGCTCCTACAATGAGCAGTTCTTC	CASSHAKSSYNEQFF
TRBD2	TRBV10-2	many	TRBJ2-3	TGCGCCAGCAGTGAGTTGGGACTAGCGGCTACAGATACGCAGTATTTT	CASSELGLAATDTQYF
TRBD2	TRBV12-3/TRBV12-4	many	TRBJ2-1	TGTGCCAGCAGTTTCGCCGGGGGGGAGCAGTTCTTC	CASSFAGGEQFF
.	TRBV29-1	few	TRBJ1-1	TGCAGCGTTGCCCCTAAGCTAGAAATGAACACTGAAGCTTTCTTT	CSVAPKLEMNTEAFF
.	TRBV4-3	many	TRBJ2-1	TGCGCCAGCAGCCAAGTTAACTCCTACAATGAGCAGTTCTTC	CASSQVNSYNEQFF
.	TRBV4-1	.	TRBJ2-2	TGCGCCAGCAGCCAAGCTGGGGGAGGAACCGGGGAGCTGTTTTTT	CASSQAGGGTGELFF
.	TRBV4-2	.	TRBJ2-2	TGTGCCAGCAGCCAAGATCTGAAGCTTCCCACCGGGGAGCTGTTTTTT	CASSQDLKLPTGELFF
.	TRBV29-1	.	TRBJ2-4	TGCAGCGTTCTAGTGGGGGGCGAGAACATTCAGTACTTC	CSVLVGGENIQYF
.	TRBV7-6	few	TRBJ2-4	TGTGCCAGCAGCTTAGGGCCGGATCCCAGGGGTCTAGCCAAAAACATTCAGTACTTC	CASSLGPDPRGLAKNIQYF
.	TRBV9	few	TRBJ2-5	TGTGCCAGCAGCGGGAAGGGGGGCCGGGAGACCCAGTACTTC	CASSGKGGRETQYF
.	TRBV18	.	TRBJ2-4	TGTGCCAGCTCACAGTTAGCCGGACAGAGAGGGAAAAACATTCAGTACTTC	CASSQLAGQRGKNIQYF
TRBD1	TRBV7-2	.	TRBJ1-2	TGTGCCAGCAGCTATTCAGGGGGCGGTACTCCCTATGGCTACACCTTC	CASSYSGGGTPYGYTF
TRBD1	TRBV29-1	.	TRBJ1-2	TGCAGCGTTGGACCCCAGGGGGGCCCCTATGGCTACACCTTC	CSVGPQGGPYGYTF
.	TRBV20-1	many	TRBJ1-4	TGCAGTGCTAGAGACCCAGGGATGAGAAATGAAAAACTGTTTTTT	CSARDPGMRNEKLFF
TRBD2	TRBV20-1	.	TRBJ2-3	TGCAGTGCTAGAGTTGAAGCGGGGGGACTCGAGATCACAGATACGCAGTATTTT	CSARVEAGGLEITDTQYF
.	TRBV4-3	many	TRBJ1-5	TGCGCCAGCAGCCAAGAACAGGGCGGTCAGCCCCAGCATTTT	CASSQEQGGQPQHF
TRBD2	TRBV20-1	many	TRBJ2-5	TGCAGTGCACCAGCCGGGAGGGGTCAAGAGACCCAGTACTTC	CSAPAGRGQETQYF
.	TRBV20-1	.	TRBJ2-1	TGCAGTGCTCGGCTTTGGGGGGTCAGCTCCTACAATGAGCAGTTCTTC	CSARLWGVSSYNEQFF
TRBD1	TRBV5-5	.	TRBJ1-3	TGTGCCAGCAGCTTTCGGACAGGGGGTTCTGGAAACACCATATATTTT	CASSFRTGGSGNTIYF
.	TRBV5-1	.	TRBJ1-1	TGCGCCAGCAGCTTGGAAGCGGGGGCCGACACTGAAGCTTTCTTT	CASSLEAGADTEAFF
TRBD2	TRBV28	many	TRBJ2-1	TGTGCCAGCCTCCCCCTCGGACTAGCTATCTCCAATGAGCAGTTCTTC	CASLPLGLAISNEQFF
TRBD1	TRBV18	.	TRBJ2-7	TGTGCCAGCTCACCGCTCCAGGGGGCGAAGGACGAGCAGTACTTC	CASSPLQGAKDEQYF
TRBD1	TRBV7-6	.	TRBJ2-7	TGTGCCAGCAGCCCCTTTAGAGGACAGGTTTACGAGCAGTACTTC	CASSPFRGQVYEQYF
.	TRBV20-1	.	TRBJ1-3	TGCAGTGCTAGAGATCTCCACAGCCTGAGCTCTGGAAACACCATATATTTT	CSARDLHSLSSGNTIYF